This is a list of T cell receptor beta chains from one sample in a study of T cells in localized non-small cell lung cancer. This table comes from immunoSEQ multiplex PCR, and its TCRdb copy is limited to in-frame clones, with some not included. There are around 20,000 clones in the sample; about 88% occur only once, and about 8.4% lies in the top ten. The sequenced sample was peripheral blood, obtained before any cancer treatment. The receptors were gathered from a man aged 40 to 70 with stage I lung adenocarcinoma. Each CDR3 is given with its conserved first and last residue. D genes are given only for firm matches.

TRBV6-1	TRBJ1-1	NA	CASSARMNTEAFF	TGTGCCAGCAGCGCTAGGATGAACACTGAAGCTTTCTTT
TRBV30	TRBJ2-5	NA	CAWTGWSSETQYF	TGTGCCTGGACGGGTTGGTCTTCGGAGACCCAGTACTTC
TRBV14	TRBJ2-3	TRBD1	CASSRADRKDTQYF	TGTGCCAGCAGCCGCGCGGACAGGAAGGATACGCAGTATTTT
TRBV12-5	TRBJ2-3	TRBD1	CASGSDRVVSTDTQYF	TGTGCTAGTGGTTCCGACAGGGTAGTTAGCACAGATACGCAGTATTTT
TRBV29-1	TRBJ2-1	NA	CSAPGASYNEQFF	TGCAGCGCACCTGGGGCCTCCTACAATGAGCAGTTCTTC
TRBV10-2	TRBJ2-1	NA	CASGVGSWDEQFF	TGCGCCAGCGGCGTGGGTTCCTGGGATGAGCAGTTCTTC
TRBV19	TRBJ2-1	NA	CASSGAGPLSNEQFF	TGTGCCAGTAGTGGGGCGGGACCGCTTAGCAATGAGCAGTTCTTC
TRBV5-5	TRBJ1-2	NA	CASSWGWDIDYGYTF	TGTGCCAGCAGCTGGGGATGGGACATCGACTATGGCTACACCTTC
TRBV15	TRBJ2-7	NA	CATSRTGYEQYF	TGTGCCACCAGCAGAACCGGGTACGAGCAGTACTTC
TRBV7-6	TRBJ2-2	NA	CASSLREGNTGELFF	TGTGCCAGCAGCTTAAGGGAAGGGAACACCGGGGAGCTGTTTTTT
TRBV5-1	TRBJ2-1	TRBD1	CASSLVGTGGRNEQFF	TGCGCCAGCAGCCTGGTCGGGACAGGGGGCAGGAATGAGCAGTTCTTC